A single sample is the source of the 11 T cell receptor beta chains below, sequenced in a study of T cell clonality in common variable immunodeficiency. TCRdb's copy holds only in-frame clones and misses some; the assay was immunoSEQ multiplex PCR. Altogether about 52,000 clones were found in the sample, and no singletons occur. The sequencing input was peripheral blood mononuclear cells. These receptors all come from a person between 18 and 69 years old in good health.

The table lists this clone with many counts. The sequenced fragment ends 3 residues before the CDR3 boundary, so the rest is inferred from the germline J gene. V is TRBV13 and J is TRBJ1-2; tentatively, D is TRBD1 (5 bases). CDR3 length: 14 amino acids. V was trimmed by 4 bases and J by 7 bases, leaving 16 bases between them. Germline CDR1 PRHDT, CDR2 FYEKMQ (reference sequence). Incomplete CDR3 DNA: TGTGCCAGCAGCTCGACAGCCGGGACTTCTGGC. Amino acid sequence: CASSSTAGTSG. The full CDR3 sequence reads CASSSTAGTSGYTF. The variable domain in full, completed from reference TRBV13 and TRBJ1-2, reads AAGVIQSPRHLIKEKRETATLKCYPIPRHDTVYWYQQGPGQDPQFLISFYEKMQSDKGSIPDRFSAQQFSDYHSELNMSSLELGDSALYFCASSSTAGTSGYTFGSGTRLTVV.

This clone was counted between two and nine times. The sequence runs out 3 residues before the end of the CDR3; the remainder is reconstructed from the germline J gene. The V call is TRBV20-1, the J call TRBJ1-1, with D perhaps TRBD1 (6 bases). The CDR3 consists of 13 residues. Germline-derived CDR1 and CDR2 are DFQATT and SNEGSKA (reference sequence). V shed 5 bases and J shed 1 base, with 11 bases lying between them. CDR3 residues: CSAHRAGNTEAFF. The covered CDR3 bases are TGCAGTGCTCACAGGGCCGGGAACACTGAA.

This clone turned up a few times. The CDR3 reads CASSTSGGTGQPQYF. The covered CDR3 bases are TGTGCCAGTAGTACTTCCGGGGGAACCGGGCAGCCG. V is TRBV19 and J is TRBJ2-3, with D tentatively TRBD2 (6 bases). The read is 3 residues too short to cover the CDR3 end, so that end is filled in from the germline J gene. Per germline, CDR1 LNHDA and CDR2 SQIVND (reference sequence). This CDR3 region has 15 residues.

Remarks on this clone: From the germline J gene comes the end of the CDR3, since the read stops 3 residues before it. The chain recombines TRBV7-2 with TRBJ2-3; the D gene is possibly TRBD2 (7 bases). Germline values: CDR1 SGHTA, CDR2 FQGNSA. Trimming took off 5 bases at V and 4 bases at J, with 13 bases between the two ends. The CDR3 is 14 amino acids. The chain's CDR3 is CASSLQGGADTQYF. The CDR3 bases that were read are TGTGCCAGCAGCCTACAGGGAGGGGCAGATACG.

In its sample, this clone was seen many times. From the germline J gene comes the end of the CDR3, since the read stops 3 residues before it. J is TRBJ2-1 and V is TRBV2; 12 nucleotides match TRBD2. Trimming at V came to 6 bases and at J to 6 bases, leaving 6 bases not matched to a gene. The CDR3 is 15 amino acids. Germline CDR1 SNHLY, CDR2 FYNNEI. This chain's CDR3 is CASRAGTSGLNEQFF. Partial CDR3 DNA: TGTGCCAGCAGAGCCGGGACTAGCGGGCTCAATGAG.

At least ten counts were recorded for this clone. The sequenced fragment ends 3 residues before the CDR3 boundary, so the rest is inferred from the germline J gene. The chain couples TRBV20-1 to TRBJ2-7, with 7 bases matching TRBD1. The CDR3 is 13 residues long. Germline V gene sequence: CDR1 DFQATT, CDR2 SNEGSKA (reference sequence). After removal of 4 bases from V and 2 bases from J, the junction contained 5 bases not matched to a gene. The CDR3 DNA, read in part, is TGCAGTGCTAAAGGGACAGCCCCCTACGAG. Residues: CSAKGTAPYE. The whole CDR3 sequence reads CSAKGTAPYEQYF.

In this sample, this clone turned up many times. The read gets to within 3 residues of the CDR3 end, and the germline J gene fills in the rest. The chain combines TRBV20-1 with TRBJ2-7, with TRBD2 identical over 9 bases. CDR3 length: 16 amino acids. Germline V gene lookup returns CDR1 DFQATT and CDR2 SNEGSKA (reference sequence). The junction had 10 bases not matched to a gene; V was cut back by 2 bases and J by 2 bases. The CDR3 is CSARPRRGGGTYEQYF. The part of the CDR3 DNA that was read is TGCAGTGCTAGACCCCGTCGCGGGGGGGGAACCTACGAG.

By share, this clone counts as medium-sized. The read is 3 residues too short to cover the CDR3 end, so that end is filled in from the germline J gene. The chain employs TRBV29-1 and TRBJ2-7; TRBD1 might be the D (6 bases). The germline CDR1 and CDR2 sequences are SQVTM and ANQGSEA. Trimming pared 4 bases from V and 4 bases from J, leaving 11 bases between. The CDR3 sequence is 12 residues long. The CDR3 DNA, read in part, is TGCAGCGTTGGGGACAAGTTATACGAG. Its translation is CSVGDKLYE. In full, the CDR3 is CSVGDKLYEQYF.

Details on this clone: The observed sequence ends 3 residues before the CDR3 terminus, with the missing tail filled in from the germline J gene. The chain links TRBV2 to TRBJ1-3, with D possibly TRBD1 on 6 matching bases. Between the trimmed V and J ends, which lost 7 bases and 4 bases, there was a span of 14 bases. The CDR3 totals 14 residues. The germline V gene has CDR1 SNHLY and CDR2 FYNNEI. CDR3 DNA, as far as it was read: TGTGCCAGCACGCAGGGGAATACGGGAAACACC. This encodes CASTQGNTGNT. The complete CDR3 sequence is CASTQGNTGNTIYF.

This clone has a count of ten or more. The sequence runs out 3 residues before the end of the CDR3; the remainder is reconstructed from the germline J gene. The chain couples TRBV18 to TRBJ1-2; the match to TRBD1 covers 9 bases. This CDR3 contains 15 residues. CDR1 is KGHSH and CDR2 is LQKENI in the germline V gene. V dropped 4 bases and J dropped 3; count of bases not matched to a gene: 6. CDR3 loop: CASSQGQGLDYGYTF. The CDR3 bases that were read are TGTGCCAGCTCACAGGGACAGGGTCTAGACTATGGC.

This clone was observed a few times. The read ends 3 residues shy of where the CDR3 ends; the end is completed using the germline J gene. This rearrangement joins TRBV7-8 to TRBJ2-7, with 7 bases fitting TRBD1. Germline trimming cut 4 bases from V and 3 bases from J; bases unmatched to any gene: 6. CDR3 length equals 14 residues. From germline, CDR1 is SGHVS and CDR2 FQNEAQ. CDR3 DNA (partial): TGTGCCAGCAGCTACAGGGACAGTGTCTACGAG. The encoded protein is CASSYRDSVYE. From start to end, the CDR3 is CASSYRDSVYEQYF.